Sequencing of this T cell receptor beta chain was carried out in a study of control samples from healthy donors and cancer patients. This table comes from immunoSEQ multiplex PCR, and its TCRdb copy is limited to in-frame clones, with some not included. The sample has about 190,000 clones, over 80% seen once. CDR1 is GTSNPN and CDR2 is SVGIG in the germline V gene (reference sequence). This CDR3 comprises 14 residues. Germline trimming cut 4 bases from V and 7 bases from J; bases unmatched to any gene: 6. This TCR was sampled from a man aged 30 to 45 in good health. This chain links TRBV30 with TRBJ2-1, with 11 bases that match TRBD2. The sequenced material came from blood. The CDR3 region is CAWTRLAGWNEQFF. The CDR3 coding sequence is TGTGCCTGGACACGACTAGCGGGATGGAATGAGCAGTTCTTC.